The TCR beta chain described here comes from a study of PD-1 blockade in classical Hodgkin lymphoma. Time point: newly diagnosed, previously untreated cHL patient sample. The method was immunoSEQ multiplex PCR; TCRdb's version includes in-frame clones alone and lacks a portion of them. The repertoire consists of 70,000 or so clones, with about 93% occurring once and the leading ten covering about 2.8%. This CDR3 comprises 14 residues. Per germline, CDR1 SNHLY and CDR2 FYNNEI. The V gene lost 3 bases and the J gene lost 1 base, with 9 bases spanning the gap. Study-level points and caveats: Still unresolved is the cause of the repertoire differences, which may be disease activity or prior therapy. Reports indicated that newly diagnosed patients had lower baseline TCR diversity than healthy donors did.

Worth noting for this clone: What it binds is not known.

The clonotype originates from a human donor with classical Hodgkin lymphoma. Input material: peripheral blood mononuclear cells (PBMCs). The chain is built from TRBV2 and TRBJ1-1, with D perhaps matching TRBD1 (5 bases). CDR3 sequence (DNA): TGTGCCAGCAGTGATCGGGGCCCGAACACTGAAGCTTTCTTT. Encoded protein: CASSDRGPNTEAFF. The full variable domain, rest sourced from reference TRBV2 and TRBJ1-1, is EPEVTQTPSHQVTQMGQEVILRCVPISNHLYFYWYRQILGQKVEFLVSFYNNEISEKSEIFDDQFSVERPDGSNFTLKIRSTKLEDSAMYFCASSDRGPNTEAFFGQGTRLTVV.